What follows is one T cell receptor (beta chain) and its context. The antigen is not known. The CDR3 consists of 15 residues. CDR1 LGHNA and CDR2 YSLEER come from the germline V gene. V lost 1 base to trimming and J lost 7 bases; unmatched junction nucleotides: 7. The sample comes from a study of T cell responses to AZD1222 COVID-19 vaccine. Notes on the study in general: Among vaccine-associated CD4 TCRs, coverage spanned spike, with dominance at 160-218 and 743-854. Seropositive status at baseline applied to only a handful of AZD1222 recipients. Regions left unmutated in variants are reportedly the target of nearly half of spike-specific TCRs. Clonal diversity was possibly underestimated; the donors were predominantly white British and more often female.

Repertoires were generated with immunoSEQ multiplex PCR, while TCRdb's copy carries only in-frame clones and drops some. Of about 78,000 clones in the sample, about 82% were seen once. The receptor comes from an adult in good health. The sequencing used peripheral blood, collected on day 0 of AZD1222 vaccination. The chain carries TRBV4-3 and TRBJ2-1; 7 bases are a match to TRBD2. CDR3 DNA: TGCGCCAGCAGCCAAGGACTAGGACTAGAGAATGAGCAGTTCTTC. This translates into CASSQGLGLENEQFF.